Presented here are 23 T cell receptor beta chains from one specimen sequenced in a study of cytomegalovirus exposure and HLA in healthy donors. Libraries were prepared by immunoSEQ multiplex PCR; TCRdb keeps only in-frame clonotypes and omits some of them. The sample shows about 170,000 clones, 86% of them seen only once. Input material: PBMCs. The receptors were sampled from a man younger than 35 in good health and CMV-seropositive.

The CDR3 reads CASSLGLAGGDEQFF. CDR3 nucleotide sequence: TGTGCCAGCAGCCTGGGACTAGCGGGAGGGGATGAGCAGTTCTTC. The chain carries TRBV5-6 and TRBJ2-1; 16 bases agree with TRBD2. CDR3 length: 15 residues. V gave up 4 bases and J gave up 8 bases; unmatched junction bases: 3. Germline CDR1 and CDR2: SGHDT and YYEEEE.

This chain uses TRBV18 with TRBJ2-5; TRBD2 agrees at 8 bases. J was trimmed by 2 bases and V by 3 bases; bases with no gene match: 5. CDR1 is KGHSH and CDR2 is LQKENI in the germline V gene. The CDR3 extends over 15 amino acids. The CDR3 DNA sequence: TGTGCCAGCTCACCGGGACGGGGGGGACAAGAGACCCAGTACTTC. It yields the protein CASSPGRGGQETQYF. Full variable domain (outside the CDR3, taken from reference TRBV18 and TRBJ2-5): NAGVMQNPRHLVRRRGQEARLRCSPMKGHSHVYWYRQLPEEGLKFMVYLQKENIIDESGMPKERFSAEFPKEGPSILRIQQVVRGDSAAYFCASSPGRGGQETQYFGPGTRLLVL.

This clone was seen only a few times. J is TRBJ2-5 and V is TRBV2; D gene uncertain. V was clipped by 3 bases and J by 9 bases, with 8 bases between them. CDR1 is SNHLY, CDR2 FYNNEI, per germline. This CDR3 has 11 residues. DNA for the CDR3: TGTGCCAGCAGTGATCCGCTAGCCCAGTACTTC. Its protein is CASSDPLAQYF.

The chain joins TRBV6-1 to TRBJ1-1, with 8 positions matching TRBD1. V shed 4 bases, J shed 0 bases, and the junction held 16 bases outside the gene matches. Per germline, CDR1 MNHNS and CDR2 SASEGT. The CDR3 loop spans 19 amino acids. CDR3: CASSATKRDRFVLNTEAFF. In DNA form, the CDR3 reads TGTGCCAGCAGTGCAACAAAAAGGGACAGGTTTGTTCTGAACACTGAAGCTTTCTTT.

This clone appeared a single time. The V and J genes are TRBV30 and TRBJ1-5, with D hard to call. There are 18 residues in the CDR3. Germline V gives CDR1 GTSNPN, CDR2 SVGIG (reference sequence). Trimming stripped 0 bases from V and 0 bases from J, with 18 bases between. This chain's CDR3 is CAWSVLFMDGGSNQPQHF. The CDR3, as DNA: TGTGCCTGGAGTGTACTTTTTATGGACGGAGGTAGCAATCAGCCCCAGCATTTT.

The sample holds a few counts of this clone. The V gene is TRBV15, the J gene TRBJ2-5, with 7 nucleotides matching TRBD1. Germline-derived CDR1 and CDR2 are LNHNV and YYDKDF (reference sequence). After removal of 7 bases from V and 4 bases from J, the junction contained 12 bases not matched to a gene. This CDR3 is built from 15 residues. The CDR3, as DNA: TGTGCCACCACAGCGGACAGGTCTGGCGGAGAGACCCAGTACTTC. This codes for CATTADRSGGETQYF.

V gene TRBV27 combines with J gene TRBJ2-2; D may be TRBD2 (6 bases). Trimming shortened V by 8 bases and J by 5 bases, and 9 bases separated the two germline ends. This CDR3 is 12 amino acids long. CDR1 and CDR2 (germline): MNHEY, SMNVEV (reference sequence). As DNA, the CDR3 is TGTGCCAGCGGACGGGGGACCGGGGAGCTGTTTTTT. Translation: CASGRGTGELFF.

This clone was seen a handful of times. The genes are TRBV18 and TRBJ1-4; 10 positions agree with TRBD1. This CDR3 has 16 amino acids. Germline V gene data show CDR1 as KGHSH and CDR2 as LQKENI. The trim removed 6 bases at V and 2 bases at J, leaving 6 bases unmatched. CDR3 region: CASSRRQGATNEKLFF. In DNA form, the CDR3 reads TGTGCCAGCTCCCGGCGACAGGGGGCGACTAATGAAAAACTGTTTTTT.

CDR3 residues: CASSTTVIPYGYTF. In DNA form, the CDR3 reads TGTGCCAGTAGTACGACAGTTATACCCTATGGCTACACCTTC. J is TRBJ1-2 and V is TRBV19, with D maybe TRBD1 (5 bases). Germline CDR1 LNHDA, CDR2 SQIVND (reference sequence). V lost 4 bases and J 4 bases, leaving 13 bases between the germline ends. The CDR3 consists of 14 residues.

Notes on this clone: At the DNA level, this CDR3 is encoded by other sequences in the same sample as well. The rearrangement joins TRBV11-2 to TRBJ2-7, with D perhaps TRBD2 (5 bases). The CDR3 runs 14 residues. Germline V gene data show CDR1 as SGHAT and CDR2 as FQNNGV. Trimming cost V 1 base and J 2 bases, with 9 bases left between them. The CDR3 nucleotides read TGTGCCAGCAGCTTAGGTCGCGGGCCCTACGAGCAGTACTTC. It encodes CASSLGRGPYEQYF.

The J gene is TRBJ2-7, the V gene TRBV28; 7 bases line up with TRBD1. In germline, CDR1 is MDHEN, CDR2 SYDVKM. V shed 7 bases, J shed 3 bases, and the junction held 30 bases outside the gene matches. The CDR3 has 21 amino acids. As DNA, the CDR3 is TGTGCCAGCAAAAAAAGGGGGCGCGGTCCCAACCAACTCTCACAAAGCTACGAGCAGTACTTC. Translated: CASKKRGRGPNQLSQSYEQYF. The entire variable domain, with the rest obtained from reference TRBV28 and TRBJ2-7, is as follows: DVKVTQSSRYLVKRTGEKVFLECVQDMDHENMFWYRQDPGLGLRLIYFSYDVKMKEKGDIPEGYSVSREKKERFSLILESASTNQTSMYLCASKKRGRGPNQLSQSYEQYFGPGTRLTVT.

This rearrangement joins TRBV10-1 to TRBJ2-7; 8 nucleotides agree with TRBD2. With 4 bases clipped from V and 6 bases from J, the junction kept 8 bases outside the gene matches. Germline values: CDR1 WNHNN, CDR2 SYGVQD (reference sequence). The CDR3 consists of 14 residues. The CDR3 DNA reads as TGCGCCAGCAGTGCAAGCGGGAGCCTGCTCGAGCAGTACTTC. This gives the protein CASSASGSLLEQYF.

CDR3 coding DNA: TGTGCCAGCAGTTACTTAGGGACAGGGAACACTGAAGCTTTCTTT. Protein sequence: CASSYLGTGNTEAFF. V usage is TRBV6-5 and J usage is TRBJ1-1; TRBD1 matches 8 bases. The J segment lost 1 base and the V segment lost 1 base, leaving 2 bases of the junction unmatched. Germline CDR1 is MNHEY and CDR2 is SVGAGI. CDR3 length equals 15 residues.

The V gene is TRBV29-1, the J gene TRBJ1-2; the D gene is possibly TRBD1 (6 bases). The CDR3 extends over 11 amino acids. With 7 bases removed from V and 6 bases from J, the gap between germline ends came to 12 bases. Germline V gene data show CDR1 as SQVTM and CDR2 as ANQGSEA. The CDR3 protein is CSARGGHGYTF. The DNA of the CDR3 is TGCAGCGCCCGGGGGGGGCATGGCTACACCTTC.

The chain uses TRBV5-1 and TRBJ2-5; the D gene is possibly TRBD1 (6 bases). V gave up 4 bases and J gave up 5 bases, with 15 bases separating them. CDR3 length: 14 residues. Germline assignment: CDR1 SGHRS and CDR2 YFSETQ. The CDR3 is CASSPQGSEETQYF. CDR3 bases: TGCGCCAGCAGCCCGCAGGGGAGCGAGGAGACCCAGTACTTC.

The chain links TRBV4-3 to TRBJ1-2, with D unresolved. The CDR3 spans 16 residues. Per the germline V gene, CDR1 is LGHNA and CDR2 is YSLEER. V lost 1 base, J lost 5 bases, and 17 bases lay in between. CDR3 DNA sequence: TGCGCCAGCAGCCAAGGATTAGCGGCGGGCTTGTATGGCTACACCTTC. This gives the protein CASSQGLAAGLYGYTF.

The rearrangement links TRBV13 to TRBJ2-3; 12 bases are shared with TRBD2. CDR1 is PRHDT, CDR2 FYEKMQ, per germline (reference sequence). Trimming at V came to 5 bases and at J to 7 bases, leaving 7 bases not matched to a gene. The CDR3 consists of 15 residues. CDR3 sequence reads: CASSTRTSGTYTQYF. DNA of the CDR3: TGTGCCAGCAGCACCCGGACTAGCGGGACATATACGCAGTATTTT.

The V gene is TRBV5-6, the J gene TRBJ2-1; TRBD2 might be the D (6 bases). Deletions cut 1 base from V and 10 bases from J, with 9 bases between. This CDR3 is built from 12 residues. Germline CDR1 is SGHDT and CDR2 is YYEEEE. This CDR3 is CASSLSAGEQFF. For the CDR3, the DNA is TGTGCCAGCAGCTTGTCGGCGGGAGAGCAGTTCTTC. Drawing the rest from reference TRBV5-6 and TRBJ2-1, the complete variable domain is DAGVTQSPTHLIKTRGQQVTLRCSPKSGHDTVSWYQQALGQGPQFIFQYYEEEERQRGNFPDRFSGHQFPNYSSELNVNALLLGDSALYLCASSLSAGEQFFGPGTRLTVL.

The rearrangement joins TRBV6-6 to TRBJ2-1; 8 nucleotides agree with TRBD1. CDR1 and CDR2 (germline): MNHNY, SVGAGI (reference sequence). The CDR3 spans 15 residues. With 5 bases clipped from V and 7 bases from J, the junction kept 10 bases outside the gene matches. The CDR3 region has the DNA TGTGCCAGCAGTGGCGGACAGGGACGCGTTAATGAGCAGTTCTTC. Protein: CASSGGQGRVNEQFF.

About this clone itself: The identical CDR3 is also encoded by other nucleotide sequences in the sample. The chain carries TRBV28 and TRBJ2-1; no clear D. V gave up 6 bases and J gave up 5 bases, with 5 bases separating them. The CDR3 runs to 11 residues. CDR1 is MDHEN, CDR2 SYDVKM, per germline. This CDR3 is CASSLNNEQFF. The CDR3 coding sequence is TGTGCCAGCAGCCTAAACAATGAGCAGTTCTTC.

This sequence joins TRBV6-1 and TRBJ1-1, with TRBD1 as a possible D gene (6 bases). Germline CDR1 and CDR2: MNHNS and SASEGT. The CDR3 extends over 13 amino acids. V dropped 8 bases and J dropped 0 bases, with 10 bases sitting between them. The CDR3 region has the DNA TGTGCCAGCCGGGGGGCGATGAACACTGAAGCTTTCTTT. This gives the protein CASRGAMNTEAFF.

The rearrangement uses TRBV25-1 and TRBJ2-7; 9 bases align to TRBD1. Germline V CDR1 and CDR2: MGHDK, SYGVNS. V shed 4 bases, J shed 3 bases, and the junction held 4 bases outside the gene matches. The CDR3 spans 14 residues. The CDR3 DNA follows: TGTGCCAGCAGTGCACAGGGGGCGGGCTACGAGCAGTACTTC. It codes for CASSAQGAGYEQYF.

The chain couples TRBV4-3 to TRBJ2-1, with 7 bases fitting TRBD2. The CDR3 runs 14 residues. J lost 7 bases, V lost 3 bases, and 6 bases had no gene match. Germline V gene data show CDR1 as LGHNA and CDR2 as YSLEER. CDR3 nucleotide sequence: TGCGCCAGCAGCCAGGGGGGAGCGGGGAATGAGCAGTTCTTC. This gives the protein CASSQGGAGNEQFF.